The 8 T cell receptor beta chains below come from one sample, sequenced in a study of beta chain features in type 1 diabetes. Expressed TCRB transcripts were sequenced because the entire RNA isolate underwent reverse transcription. TCRdb keeps only in-frame clones here, not all; method: immunoSEQ multiplex PCR. The sample lists hundreds of thousands of clones; about 30% were seen once. The sample taken for sequencing was naive CD4+ T cells from blood. Source of these receptors: a man between 18 and 35 years old in good health.

This clone was observed a few times. This chain joins TRBV9 and TRBJ2-1; D not resolved. The CDR3 runs to 12 residues. The V gene's germline CDR1 is SGDLS and CDR2 YYNGEE. V was clipped by 4 bases and J by 10 bases, with 12 bases between them. CDR3 residues: CASSQDRREQFF. CDR3 nucleotide sequence: TGTGCCAGCAGCCAGGATCGTAGGGAGCAGTTCTTC.

This chain connects TRBV2 to TRBJ2-1; 8 nucleotides match TRBD1. CDR3 length: 14 residues. V was pared by 4 bases and J by 10 bases, with 9 bases of the junction left unmatched. Germline-derived CDR1 and CDR2 are SNHLY and FYNNEI. Written as DNA, the CDR3 is TGTGCCAGCAGTGGCCACGGACAGGGCGGCGAGCAGTTCTTC. This encodes CASSGHGQGGEQFF.

V and J are TRBV6-6 and TRBJ1-5, with 8 bases aligning to TRBD1. J gave up 4 bases and V 5 bases, and 4 bases lay outside the gene matches. CDR1 and CDR2 (germline): MNHNY, SVGAGI (reference sequence). The CDR3 has 14 amino acids. Here the CDR3 DNA reads TGTGCCAGCAGTAGACAGGGGCAAAATCAGCCCCAGCATTTT. This encodes CASSRQGQNQPQHF.

The chain couples TRBV27 to TRBJ2-7; TRBD2 is a possible D gene (6 bases). Germline assignment: CDR1 MNHEY and CDR2 SMNVEV (reference sequence). The CDR3 length is 15 residues. Trimming pared 1 base from V and 5 bases from J, leaving 15 bases between. CDR3 amino acids: CASSLYGGTRDEQYF. The CDR3 region has the DNA TGTGCCAGCAGTTTATATGGCGGGACCCGTGACGAGCAGTACTTC.

The table lists this clone with a few counts. The gene calls are TRBV30 and TRBJ2-3; D remains ambiguous. Germline V lookup: CDR1 GTSNPN, CDR2 SVGIG (reference sequence). The CDR3 is 12 residues long. V shed 2 bases and J shed 5 bases, with 8 bases lying between them. The chain's CDR3 is CAWSPKGDTQYF. The CDR3 coding sequence is TGTGCCTGGAGTCCAAAGGGAGATACGCAGTATTTT. Full variable domain (outside the CDR3, taken from reference TRBV30 and TRBJ2-3): SQTIHQWPATLVQPVGSPLSLECTVEGTSNPNLYWYRQAAGRGLQLLFYSVGIGQISSEVPQNLSASRPQDRQFILSSKKLLLSDSGFYLCAWSPKGDTQYFGPGTRLTVL.

V and J are TRBV5-4 and TRBJ1-2, with TRBD1 matching 7 bases. The CDR3 contains 14 residues. V lost 1 base, J lost 2 bases, and 2 bases stayed unmatched. The germline V gene has CDR1 SGHNT and CDR2 YYREEE (reference sequence). The CDR3 protein is CASSLPQGNYGYTF. In DNA form, the CDR3 reads TGTGCCAGCAGCTTGCCACAGGGGAACTATGGCTACACCTTC. Looking up the rest from reference TRBV5-4 and TRBJ1-2 gives the full variable domain: ETGVTQSPTHLIKTRGQQVTLRCSSQSGHNTVSWYQQALGQGPQFIFQYYREEENGRGNFPPRFSGLQFPNYSSELNVNALELDDSALYLCASSLPQGNYGYTFGSGTRLTVV.

This clone was found once. The gene calls are TRBV7-2 and TRBJ2-5; 7 bases fit TRBD1. The J call may be faulty, since TRBJ2-7 better matches the DNA end. The CDR3 spans 14 residues. The germline V gene has CDR1 SGHTA and CDR2 FQGNSA. The CDR3 loop reads CASSSRGQAYEQYF. The DNA of the CDR3 is TGTGCCAGCAGCTCCCGCGGACAGGCCTACGAGCAGTACTTC.

The chain recombines TRBV5-1 with TRBJ2-4; possible D gene TRBD1, 5 bases. Between the trimmed V and J ends, which lost 0 bases and 1 base, there was a span of 11 bases. Per germline, CDR1 SGHRS and CDR2 YFSETQ. CDR3 size: 16 residues. The CDR3 sequence: CASSLVQGFAKNIQYF. The CDR3 DNA follows: TGCGCCAGCAGCTTGGTCCAGGGTTTCGCCAAAAACATTCAGTACTTC.